The source of this TCR beta chain is a study of cytomegalovirus exposure and HLA in healthy donors. The wider study: Sequencing of some 190 million T cells in an earlier analysis found some 100 million unique TCR beta sequences. Overall study results and limits: Earlier analysis found most TCR beta V segments productive about 87% or about 30% of the time. Sequencing depth across donors, presence/absence analyses assumed, was roughly uniform.

In regard to this clone: Its antigen is still unknown.

The primer mix had 60 Vbeta and 13 Jbeta primers. Sequencing used immunoSEQ multiplex PCR; TCRdb keeps in-frame clones, though not all of them. This sample yields about 150,000 clones, of which around four fifths are seen a single time; less than 15% belongs to the top ten. V was pared by 4 bases and J by 10 bases, with 11 bases of the junction left unmatched. The CDR3 has 15 residues. Germline CDR1 is SGHRS and CDR2 is YFSETQ. This receptor was taken from a woman between 50 and 59 years old in good health and CMV-seropositive. The rearrangement uses TRBV5-1 and TRBJ1-6; 7 nucleotides line up with TRBD1. Sequenced sample: PBMCs. The CDR3 nucleotides read TGCGCCAGCAGCCCGAGACAGGGAGTAGGCTCACCCCTCCACTTT. Protein: CASSPRQGVGSPLHF.